Each of the 3 T cell receptor beta chains below was sequenced from the same sample in a study of blood T cells in healthy people across ages. A J-beta primer mix and a sample-barcoded 5' primer were used in a second PCR of about 7 to 12 cycles. Via MiXCR, TCRdb re-called the 5' RACE reads, giving one row per CDR3 protein. The sample has approximately 1,000,000 distinct CDR3 sequences; more than 35% are singletons. The sequencing sample was made of blood. These receptors all stem from a woman aged 55 to 70 in good health.

The chain links TRBV14 to TRBJ1-1; D unresolved. Germline CDR1 reads SGHDN; CDR2 reads FVKESK. CDR3 length equals 14 residues. The germline V and J ends were trimmed by 4 bases and 2 bases, with 11 bases remaining between them. CDR3 region: CASSLDMDNTEAFF. CDR3 DNA sequence: TGTGCCAGCAGCCTTGACATGGACAACACTGAAGCTTTCTTT. Full variable domain (remainder filled in from reference TRBV14 and TRBJ1-1): EAGVTQFPSHSVIEKGQTVTLRCDPISGHDNLYWYRRVMGKEIKFLLHFVKESKQDESGMPNNRFLAERTGGTYSTLKVQPAELEDSGVYFCASSLDMDNTEAFFGQGTRLTVV.

In its sample, this clonotype was seen a few times. The V gene is TRBV7-3, the J gene TRBJ2-1, with TRBD2 identical over 7 bases. The V and J ends lost 4 bases and 15 bases, in that order; junction bases with no gene match: 6. The CDR3 is made up of 11 amino acids. Germline-derived CDR1 and CDR2 are SGHTA and FQGTGA. In DNA, the CDR3 is TGTGCCAGCAGCTCCGGGACTACTTTGTTCTTC. This codes for CASSSGTTLFF.

This rearrangement joins TRBV27 to TRBJ2-7, with a possible D match to TRBD2 (5 bases). The germline V and J ends were trimmed by 5 bases and 4 bases, with 21 bases remaining between them. The CDR3 is 16 residues long. Germline CDR1 reads MNHEY; CDR2 reads SMNVEV (reference sequence). The CDR3: CASSIGGGTQRYEQYF. In DNA form, the CDR3 reads TGTGCCAGCAGTATCGGTGGAGGAACCCAACGGTACGAGCAGTACTTC.